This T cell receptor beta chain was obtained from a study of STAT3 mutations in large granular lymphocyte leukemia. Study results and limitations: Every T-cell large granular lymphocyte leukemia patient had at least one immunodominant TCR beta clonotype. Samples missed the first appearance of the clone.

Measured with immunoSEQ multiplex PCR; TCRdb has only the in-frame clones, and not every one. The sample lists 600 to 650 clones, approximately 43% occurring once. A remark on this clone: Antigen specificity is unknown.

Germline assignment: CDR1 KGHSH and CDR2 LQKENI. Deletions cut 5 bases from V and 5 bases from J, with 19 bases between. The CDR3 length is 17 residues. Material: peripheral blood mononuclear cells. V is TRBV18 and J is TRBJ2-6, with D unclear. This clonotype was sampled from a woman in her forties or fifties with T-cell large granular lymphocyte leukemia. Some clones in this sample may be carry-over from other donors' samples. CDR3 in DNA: TGTGCCAGCTCAAGAAGAATGGACCAAAGTCGGGCCAACGTCCTGACTTTC. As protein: CASSRRMDQSRANVLTF.